This TCR beta chain was observed in a study of T-cell reconstitution after alpha-beta-depleted transplantation in children. Study findings and constraints: Surviving recipient T cells and intrathymic progenitors accounted for some patients' high TCRbeta diversity at day 60.

A library of TCRbeta sequences, prepared with unique molecular identifiers, was generated. TCRdb redid the calling of the PCR reads with MiXCR, one entry per CDR3 protein. The sample lists approximately 150,000 distinct CDR3 sequences, 7.5% to 9% occurring once. This clonotype has ten or more counts. Its target is not known. This CDR3 has 14 residues. The germline V gene encodes CDR1 SGHRS and CDR2 YFSETQ. Losses at the gene ends were 5 bases for V and 2 bases for J; bases not matched to a gene: 6. The input for sequencing was PBMCs, mostly from graft donor cells, taken 180 days after TCRalphabeta/CD19-depleted stem cell transplant. The source of this sequence is a female patient between 2 and 15 years old who had a stem cell transplant for congenital amegakaryocytic thrombocytopenia, so the T cells may come from the graft donor. This sequence joins TRBV5-1 and TRBJ1-2; 7 bases fit TRBD1. The CDR3 sequence: CASRLQTGNYGYTF. The CDR3 DNA follows: TGCGCCAGCAGACTTCAGACAGGGAACTATGGCTACACCTTC.